This TCR beta chain appears in the sequencing data of a study of T-cell reconstitution after alpha-beta-depleted transplantation in children. It was with unique molecular identifiers that the TCRbeta library was prepared. TCRdb reprocessed the PCR reads with MiXCR, giving one entry per CDR3 protein. The table shows hundreds of thousands of distinct CDR3 sequences, with under 15% occurring only once. The length of the CDR3 is 15 residues. Trimming pared 3 bases from V and 7 bases from J, leaving 13 bases between. In its sample, this clonotype was seen many times. Material: PBMCs, obtained before TCRalphabeta/CD19-depleted stem cell transplant. The TCR was taken from a girl aged 2-9 years with congenital amegakaryocytic thrombocytopenia, due to receive a stem cell transplant. This chain joins TRBV12-3 or TRBV12-4 and TRBJ1-6; unclear D gene. The CDR3 sequence: CASSFLPDGNSPLHF. As DNA, the CDR3 is TGTGCCAGCAGTTTCCTGCCGGACGGGAATTCACCCCTCCACTTT.